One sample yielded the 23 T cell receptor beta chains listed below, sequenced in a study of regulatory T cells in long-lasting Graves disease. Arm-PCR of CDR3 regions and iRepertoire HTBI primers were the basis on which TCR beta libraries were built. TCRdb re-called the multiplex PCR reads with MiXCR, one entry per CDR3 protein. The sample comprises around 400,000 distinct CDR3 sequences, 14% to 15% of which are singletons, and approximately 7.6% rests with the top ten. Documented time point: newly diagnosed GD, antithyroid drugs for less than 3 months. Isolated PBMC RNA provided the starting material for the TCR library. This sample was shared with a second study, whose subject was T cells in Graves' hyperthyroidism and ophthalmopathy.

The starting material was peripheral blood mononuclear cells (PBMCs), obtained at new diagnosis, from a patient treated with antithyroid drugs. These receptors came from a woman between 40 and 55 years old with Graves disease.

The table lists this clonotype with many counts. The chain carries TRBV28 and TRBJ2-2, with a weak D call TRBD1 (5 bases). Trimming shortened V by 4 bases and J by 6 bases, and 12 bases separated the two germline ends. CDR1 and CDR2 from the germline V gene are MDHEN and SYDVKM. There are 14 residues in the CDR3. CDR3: CASSSYRLPGELFF. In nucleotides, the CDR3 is TGTGCCAGCAGTTCCTACAGGTTACCCGGGGAGCTGTTTTTT.

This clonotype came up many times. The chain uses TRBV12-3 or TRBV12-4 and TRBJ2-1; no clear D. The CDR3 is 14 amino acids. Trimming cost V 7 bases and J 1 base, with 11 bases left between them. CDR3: CASTAVRSYNEQFF. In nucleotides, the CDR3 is TGTGCCAGCACGGCCGTCCGGTCCTACAATGAGCAGTTCTTC.

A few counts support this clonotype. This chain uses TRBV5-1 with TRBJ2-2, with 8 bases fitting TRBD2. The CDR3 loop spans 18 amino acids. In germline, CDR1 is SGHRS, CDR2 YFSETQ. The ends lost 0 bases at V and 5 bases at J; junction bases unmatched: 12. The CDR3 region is CASSLGSGSGRWTGELFF. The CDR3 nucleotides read TGCGCCAGCAGCTTGGGTTCCGGGAGCGGGAGATGGACCGGGGAGCTGTTTTTT.

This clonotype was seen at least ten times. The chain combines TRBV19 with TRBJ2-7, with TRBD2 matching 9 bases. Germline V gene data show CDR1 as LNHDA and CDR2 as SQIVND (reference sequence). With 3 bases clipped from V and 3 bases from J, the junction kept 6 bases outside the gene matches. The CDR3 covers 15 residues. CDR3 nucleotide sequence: TGTGCCAGTAGTATGATTGGGACTAGCAGCTACGAGCAGTACTTC. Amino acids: CASSMIGTSSYEQYF.

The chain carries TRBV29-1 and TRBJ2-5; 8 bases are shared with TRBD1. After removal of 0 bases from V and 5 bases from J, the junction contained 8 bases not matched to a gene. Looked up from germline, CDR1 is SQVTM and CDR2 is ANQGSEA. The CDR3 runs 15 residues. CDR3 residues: CSVEDPLGQGETQYF. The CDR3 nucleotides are TGCAGCGTTGAAGACCCACTAGGACAGGGTGAGACCCAGTACTTC.

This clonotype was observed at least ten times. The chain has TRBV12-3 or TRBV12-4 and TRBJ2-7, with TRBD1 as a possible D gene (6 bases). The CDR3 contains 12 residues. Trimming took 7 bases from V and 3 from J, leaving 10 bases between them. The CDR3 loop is CASTGQLYEQYF. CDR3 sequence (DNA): TGTGCCAGCACGGGACAACTCTACGAGCAGTACTTC.

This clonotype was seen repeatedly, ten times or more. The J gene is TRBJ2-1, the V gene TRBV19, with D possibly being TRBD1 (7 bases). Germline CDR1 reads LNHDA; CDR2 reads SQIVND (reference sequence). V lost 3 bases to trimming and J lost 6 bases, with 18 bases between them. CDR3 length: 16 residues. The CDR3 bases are TGTGCCAGTAGTATTATTCTGACAGGGAGGAGCAATGAGCAGTTCTTC. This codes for CASSIILTGRSNEQFF.

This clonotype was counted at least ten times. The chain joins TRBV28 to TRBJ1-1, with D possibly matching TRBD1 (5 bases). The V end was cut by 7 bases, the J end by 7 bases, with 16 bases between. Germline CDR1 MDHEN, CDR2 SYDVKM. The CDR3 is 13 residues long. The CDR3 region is CASTLPGTVEAFF. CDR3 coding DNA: TGTGCCAGCACTCTTCCCGGGACGGTTGAAGCTTTCTTT.

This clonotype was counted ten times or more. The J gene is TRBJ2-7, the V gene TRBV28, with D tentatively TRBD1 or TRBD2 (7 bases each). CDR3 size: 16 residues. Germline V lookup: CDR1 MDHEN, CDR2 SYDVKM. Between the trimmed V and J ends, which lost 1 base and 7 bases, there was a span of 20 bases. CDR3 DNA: TGTGCCAGCAGTTTATCGGCTCGCCGACAGGGAGGGGAGCAGTACTTC. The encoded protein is CASSLSARRQGGEQYF.

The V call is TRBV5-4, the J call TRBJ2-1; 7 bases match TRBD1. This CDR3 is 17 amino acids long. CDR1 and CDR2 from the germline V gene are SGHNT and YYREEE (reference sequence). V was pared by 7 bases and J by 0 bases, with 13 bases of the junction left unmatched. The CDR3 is CASGQDFGGSSYNEQFF. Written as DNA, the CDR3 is TGTGCCAGCGGACAGGATTTCGGTGGGAGCTCCTACAATGAGCAGTTCTTC.

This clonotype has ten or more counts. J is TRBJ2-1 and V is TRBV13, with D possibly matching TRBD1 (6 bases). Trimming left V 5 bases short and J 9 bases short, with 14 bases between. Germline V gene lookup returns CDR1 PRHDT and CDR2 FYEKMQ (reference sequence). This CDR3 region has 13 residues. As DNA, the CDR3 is TGTGCCAGCAGCCTACAGGGAATGGGTGAGCAGTTCTTC. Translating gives CASSLQGMGEQFF. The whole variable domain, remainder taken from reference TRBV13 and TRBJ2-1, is AAGVIQSPRHLIKEKRETATLKCYPIPRHDTVYWYQQGPGQDPQFLISFYEKMQSDKGSIPDRFSAQQFSDYHSELNMSSLELGDSALYFCASSLQGMGEQFFGPGTRLTVL.

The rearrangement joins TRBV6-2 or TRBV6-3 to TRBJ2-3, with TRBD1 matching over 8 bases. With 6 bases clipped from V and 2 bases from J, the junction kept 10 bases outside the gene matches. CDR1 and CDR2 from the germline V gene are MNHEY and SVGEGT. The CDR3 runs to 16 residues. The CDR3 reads CASRSSRGPVTDTQYF. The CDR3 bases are TGTGCCAGCAGATCCTCCAGGGGGCCGGTCACAGATACGCAGTATTTT.

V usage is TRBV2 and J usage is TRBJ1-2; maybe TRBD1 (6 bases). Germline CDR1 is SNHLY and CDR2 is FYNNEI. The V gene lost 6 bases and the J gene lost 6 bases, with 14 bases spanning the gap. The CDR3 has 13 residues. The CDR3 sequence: CASRAQGENGYTF. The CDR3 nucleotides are TGTGCCAGCAGAGCACAGGGTGAAAATGGCTACACCTTC.

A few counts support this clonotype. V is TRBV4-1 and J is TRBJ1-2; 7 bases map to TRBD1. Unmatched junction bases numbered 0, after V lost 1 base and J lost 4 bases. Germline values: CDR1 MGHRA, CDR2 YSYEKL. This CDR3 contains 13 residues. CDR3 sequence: CASSQGDSYGYTF. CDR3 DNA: TGCGCCAGCAGCCAAGGGGACAGCTATGGCTACACCTTC.

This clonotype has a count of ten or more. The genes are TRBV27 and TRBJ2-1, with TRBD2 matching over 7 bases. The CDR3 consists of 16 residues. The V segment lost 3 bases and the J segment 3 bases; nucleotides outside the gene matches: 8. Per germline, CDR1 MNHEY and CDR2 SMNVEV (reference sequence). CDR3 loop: CASSFLGTTDYNEQFF. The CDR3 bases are TGTGCCAGCAGTTTTCTCGGGACTACTGACTACAATGAGCAGTTCTTC.

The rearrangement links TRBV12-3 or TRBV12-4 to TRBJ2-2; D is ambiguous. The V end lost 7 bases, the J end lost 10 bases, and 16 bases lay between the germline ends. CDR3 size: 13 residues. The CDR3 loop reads CASTPSERAELFF. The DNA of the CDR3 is TGTGCCAGCACCCCCTCAGAGAGAGCGGAGCTGTTTTTT.

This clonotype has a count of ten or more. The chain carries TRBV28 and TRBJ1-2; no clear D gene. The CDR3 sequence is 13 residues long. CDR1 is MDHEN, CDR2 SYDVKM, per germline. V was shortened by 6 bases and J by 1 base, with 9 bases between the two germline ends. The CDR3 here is CASRIDRNYGYTF. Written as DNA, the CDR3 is TGTGCCAGCAGGATAGACCGTAACTATGGCTACACCTTC.

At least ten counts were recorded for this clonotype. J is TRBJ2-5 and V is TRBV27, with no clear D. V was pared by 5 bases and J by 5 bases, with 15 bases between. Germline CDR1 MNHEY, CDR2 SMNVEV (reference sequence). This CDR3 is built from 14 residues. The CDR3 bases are TGTGCCAGCAGTCCCGACGGAGTCTGGGAGACCCAGTACTTC. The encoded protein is CASSPDGVWETQYF.

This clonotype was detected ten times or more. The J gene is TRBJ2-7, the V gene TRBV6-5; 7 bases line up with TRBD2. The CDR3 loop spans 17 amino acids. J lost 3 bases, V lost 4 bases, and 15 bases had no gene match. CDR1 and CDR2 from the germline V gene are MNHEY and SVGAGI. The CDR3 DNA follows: TGTGCCAGCAGTTTTTCTAGCGGAGAAAACACTATCTACGAGCAGTACTTC. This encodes CASSFSSGENTIYEQYF.

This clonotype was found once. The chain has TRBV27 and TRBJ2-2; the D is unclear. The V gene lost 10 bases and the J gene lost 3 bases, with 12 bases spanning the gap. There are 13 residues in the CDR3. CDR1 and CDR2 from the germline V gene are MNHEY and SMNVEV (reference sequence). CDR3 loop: CATFRWDTGELFF. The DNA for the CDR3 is TGTGCCACCTTTCGGTGGGACACCGGGGAGCTGTTTTTT.

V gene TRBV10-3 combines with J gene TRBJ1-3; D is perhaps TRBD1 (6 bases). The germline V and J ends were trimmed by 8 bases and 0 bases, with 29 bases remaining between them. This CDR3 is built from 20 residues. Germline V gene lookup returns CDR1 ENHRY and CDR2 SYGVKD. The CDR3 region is CAIPDIRTVRLFRSGNTIYF. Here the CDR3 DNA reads TGTGCCATCCCCGATATAAGGACAGTGCGTCTCTTCCGCTCTGGAAACACCATATATTTT.

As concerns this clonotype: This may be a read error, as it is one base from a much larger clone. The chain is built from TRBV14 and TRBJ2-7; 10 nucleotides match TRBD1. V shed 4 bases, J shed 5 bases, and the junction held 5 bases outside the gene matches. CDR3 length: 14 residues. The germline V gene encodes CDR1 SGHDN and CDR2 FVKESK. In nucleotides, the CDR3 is TGTGCCAGCAGCCCCTCCGGGACAGGGGACGAGCAGTACGTC. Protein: CASSPSGTGDEQYV.

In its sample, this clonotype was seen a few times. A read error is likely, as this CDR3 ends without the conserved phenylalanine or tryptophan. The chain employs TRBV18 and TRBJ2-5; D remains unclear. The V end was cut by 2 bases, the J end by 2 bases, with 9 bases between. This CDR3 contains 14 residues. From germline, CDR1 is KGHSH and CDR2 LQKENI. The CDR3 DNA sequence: TGTGCCAGCTCACCATTGGCCAGACAAGAGACCCAGTACCTC. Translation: CASSPLARQETQYL.